The 2 T cell receptor beta chains given below trace back to one sample, sequenced in a study of cytomegalovirus exposure and HLA in healthy donors. With 60 Vbeta and 13 Jbeta primers, the PCR was carried out. The protocol was immunoSEQ multiplex PCR, while the TCRdb copy is restricted to in-frame clones and leaves out a portion. The table has roughly 120,000 clones, 75% to 90% seen once; the top ten hold roughly 3%. The sample comprised PBMCs. The receptors originated from a male donor in good health and CMV-seronegative.

This clone was picked up a small number of times. J is TRBJ2-7 and V is TRBV4-3, with D possibly matching TRBD1 (7 bases). The V end was cut by 1 base, the J end by 5 bases, with 15 bases between. The CDR3 totals 15 residues. Germline CDR1 reads LGHNA; CDR2 reads YSLEER. CDR3 protein: CASSQGRQGGDEQYF. As DNA, the CDR3 is TGCGCCAGCAGCCAAGGCCGACAGGGAGGCGACGAGCAGTACTTC.

This chain uses TRBV2 with TRBJ1-1, with 7 bases matching TRBD1. The V segment lost 5 bases and the J segment 5 bases; nucleotides outside the gene matches: 5. Germline lookup yields CDR1 SNHLY and CDR2 FYNNEI. The CDR3 contains 13 residues. The CDR3, as DNA: TGTGCCAGCAGTTTGGACAGGTTTACTGAAGCTTTCTTT. Protein: CASSLDRFTEAFF. Full variable domain (remainder filled in from reference TRBV2 and TRBJ1-1): EPEVTQTPSHQVTQMGQEVILRCVPISNHLYFYWYRQILGQKVEFLVSFYNNEISEKSEIFDDQFSVERPDGSNFTLKIRSTKLEDSAMYFCASSLDRFTEAFFGQGTRLTVV.